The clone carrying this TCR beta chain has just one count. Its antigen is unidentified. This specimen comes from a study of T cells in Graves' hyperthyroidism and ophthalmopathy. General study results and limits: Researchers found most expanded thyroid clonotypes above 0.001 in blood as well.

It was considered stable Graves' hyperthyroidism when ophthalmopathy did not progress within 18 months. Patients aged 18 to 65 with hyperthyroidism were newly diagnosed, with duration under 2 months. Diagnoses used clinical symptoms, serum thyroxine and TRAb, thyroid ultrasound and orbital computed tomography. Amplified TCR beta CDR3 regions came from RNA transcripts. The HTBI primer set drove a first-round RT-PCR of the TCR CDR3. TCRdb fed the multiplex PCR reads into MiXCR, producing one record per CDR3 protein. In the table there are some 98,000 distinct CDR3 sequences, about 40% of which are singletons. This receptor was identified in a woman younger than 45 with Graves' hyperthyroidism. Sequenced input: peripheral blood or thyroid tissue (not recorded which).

This chain's CDR3 is CATILFSADTQYF. CDR3 nucleotide sequence: TGTGCCACCATACTATTCTCGGCGGATACGCAGTATTTT. The chain carries TRBV15 and TRBJ2-3; the D is unclear. The V end was cut by 7 bases, the J end by 6 bases, with 14 bases between. The CDR3 covers 13 residues. Germline V gene sequence: CDR1 LNHNV, CDR2 YYDKDF (reference sequence).